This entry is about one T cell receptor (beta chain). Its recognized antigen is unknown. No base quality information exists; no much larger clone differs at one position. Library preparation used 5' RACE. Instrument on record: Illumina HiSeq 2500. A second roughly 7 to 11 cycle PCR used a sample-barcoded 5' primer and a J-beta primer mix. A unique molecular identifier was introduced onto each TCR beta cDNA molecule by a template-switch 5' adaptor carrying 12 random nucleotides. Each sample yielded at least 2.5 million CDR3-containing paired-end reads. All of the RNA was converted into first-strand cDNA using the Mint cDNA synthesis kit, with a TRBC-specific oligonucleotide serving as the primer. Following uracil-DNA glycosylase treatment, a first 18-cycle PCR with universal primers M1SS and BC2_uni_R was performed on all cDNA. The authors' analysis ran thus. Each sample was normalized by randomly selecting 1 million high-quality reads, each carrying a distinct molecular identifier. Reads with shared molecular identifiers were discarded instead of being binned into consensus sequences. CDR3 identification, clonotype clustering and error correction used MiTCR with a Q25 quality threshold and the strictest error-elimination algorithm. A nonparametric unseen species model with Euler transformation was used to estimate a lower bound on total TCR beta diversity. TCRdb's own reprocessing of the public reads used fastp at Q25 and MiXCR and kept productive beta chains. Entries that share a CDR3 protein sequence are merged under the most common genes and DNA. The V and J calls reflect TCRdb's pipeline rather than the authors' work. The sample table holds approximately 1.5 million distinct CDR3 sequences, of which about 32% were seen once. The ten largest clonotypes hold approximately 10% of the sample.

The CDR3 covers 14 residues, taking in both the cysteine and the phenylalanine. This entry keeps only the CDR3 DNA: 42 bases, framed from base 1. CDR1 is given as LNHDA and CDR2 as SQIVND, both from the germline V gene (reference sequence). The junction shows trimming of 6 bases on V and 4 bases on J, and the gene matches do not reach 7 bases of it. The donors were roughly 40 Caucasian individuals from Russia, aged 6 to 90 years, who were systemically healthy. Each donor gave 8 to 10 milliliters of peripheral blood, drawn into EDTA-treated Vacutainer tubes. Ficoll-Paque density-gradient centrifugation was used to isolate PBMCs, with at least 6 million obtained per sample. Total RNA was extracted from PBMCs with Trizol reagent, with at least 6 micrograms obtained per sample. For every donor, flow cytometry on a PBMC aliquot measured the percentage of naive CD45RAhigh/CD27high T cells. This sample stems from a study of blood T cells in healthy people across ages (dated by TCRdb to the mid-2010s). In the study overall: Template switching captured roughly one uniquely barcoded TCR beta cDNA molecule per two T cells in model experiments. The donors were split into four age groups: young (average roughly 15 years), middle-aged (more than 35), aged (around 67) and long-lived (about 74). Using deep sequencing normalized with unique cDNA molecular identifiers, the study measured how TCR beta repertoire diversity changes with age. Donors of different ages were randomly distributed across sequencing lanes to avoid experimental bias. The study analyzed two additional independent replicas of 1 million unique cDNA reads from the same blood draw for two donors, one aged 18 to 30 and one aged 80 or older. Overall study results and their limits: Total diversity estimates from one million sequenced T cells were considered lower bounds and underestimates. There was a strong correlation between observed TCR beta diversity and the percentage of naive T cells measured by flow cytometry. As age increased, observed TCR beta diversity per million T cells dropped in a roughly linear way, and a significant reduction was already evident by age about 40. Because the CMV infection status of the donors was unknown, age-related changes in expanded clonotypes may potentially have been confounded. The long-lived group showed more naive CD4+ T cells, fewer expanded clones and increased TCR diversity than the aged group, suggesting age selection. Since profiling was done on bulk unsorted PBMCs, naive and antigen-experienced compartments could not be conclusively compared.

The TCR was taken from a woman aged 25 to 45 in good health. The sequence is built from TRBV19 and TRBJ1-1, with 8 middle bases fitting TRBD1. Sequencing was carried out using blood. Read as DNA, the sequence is TGTGCCAGTAGGAAACTACAGGGGGGCACTGAAGCTTTCTTT. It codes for CASRKLQGGTEAFF.